What follows are 18 T cell receptor beta chains derived from one specimen sequenced in a study of cytomegalovirus exposure and HLA in healthy donors. Sequencing was performed with immunoSEQ multiplex PCR; in TCRdb, only in-frame clones are kept and a portion is missing. The sample has approximately 220,000 clones; about 87% are singletons. Source material: PBMCs. The receptors derive from a man aged 18-30 years in good health and CMV-seronegative.

The genes are TRBV10-3 and TRBJ1-5; 9 nucleotides line up with TRBD1. Germline V gene sequence: CDR1 ENHRY, CDR2 SYGVKD. Trimming took 6 bases from V and 5 from J; bases not matched to a gene: 2. This CDR3 spans 13 amino acids. CDR3 loop: CAISTGGDQPQHF. Here the CDR3 DNA reads TGTGCCATCAGCACAGGGGGCGATCAGCCCCAGCATTTT.

The chain combines TRBV7-6 with TRBJ2-7; TRBD2 agrees at 14 bases. The CDR3 runs 17 residues. The V gene's germline CDR1 is SGHVS and CDR2 FNYEAQ. The V segment lost 1 base and the J segment 3 bases; nucleotides outside the gene matches: 5. The CDR3 loop reads CASSLGLAGGFGYEQYF. In DNA, the CDR3 is TGTGCCAGCAGCTTAGGACTAGCGGGGGGGTTTGGCTACGAGCAGTACTTC.

The CDR3 loop reads CSVGLQGGYGYTF. For the CDR3, the DNA is TGCAGCGTTGGACTACAGGGTGGCTATGGCTACACCTTC. The chain joins TRBV29-1 to TRBJ1-2, with D perhaps TRBD1 (6 bases). Germline CDR1 and CDR2: SQVTM and ANQGSEA. CDR3 size: 13 residues. Trimming took 4 bases from V and 4 from J, leaving 13 bases between them.

This clone appeared a single time. This rearrangement joins TRBV5-1 to TRBJ1-2; 9 bases are shared with TRBD1. V lost 3 bases and J lost 3; bases outside the gene matches: 0. Germline V gene sequence: CDR1 SGHRS, CDR2 YFSETQ. CDR3 length: 13 residues. In DNA, the CDR3 is TGCGCCAGCAGCTGGGACAGGGACTATGGCTACACCTTC. Protein: CASSWDRDYGYTF.

The chain carries TRBV2 and TRBJ1-4, with D perhaps matching TRBD1 (5 bases). The CDR3 totals 14 residues. V was trimmed by 6 bases and J by 4 bases, leaving 12 bases between them. Germline values: CDR1 SNHLY, CDR2 FYNNEI. The CDR3 DNA reads TGTGCCAGCAGAGGGGCCAGGAATAATGAAAAACTGTTTTTT. This gives the protein CASRGARNNEKLFF.

This chain uses TRBV7-2 with TRBJ1-3; a weak D match, TRBD1 (5 bases). In germline, CDR1 is SGHTA, CDR2 FQGNSA. V was trimmed by 2 bases and J by 2 bases, leaving 7 bases between them. CDR3 length: 14 amino acids. The CDR3 reads CASSLLGAGNTIYF. DNA of the CDR3: TGTGCCAGCAGCTTACTAGGGGCTGGAAACACCATATATTTT. The whole variable domain, remainder taken from reference TRBV7-2 and TRBJ1-3, is GAGVSQSPSNKVTEKGKDVELRCDPISGHTALYWYRQSLGQGLEFLIYFQGNSAPDKSGLPSDRFSAERTGGSVSTLTIQRTQQEDSAVYLCASSLLGAGNTIYFGEGSWLTVV.

This clone was detected only a few times. The genes are TRBV18 and TRBJ1-4, with 7 bases aligning to TRBD1. Per germline, CDR1 KGHSH and CDR2 LQKENI. This CDR3 is 14 amino acids long. V shed 3 bases and J 11 bases; nucleotides not matched to a gene: 9. The CDR3 here is CASSPPGGNVKLFF. The CDR3 nucleotides are TGTGCCAGCTCACCCCCAGGGGGTAATGTGAAACTGTTTTTT.

The chain has TRBV28 and TRBJ1-1, with 8 bases matching TRBD1. This CDR3 is built from 15 residues. Germline V gives CDR1 MDHEN, CDR2 SYDVKM. The trim removed 4 bases at V and 5 bases at J, leaving 9 bases unmatched. The CDR3 DNA reads TGTGCCAGCAGTTCCTCAAGGACAGGGTCAACTGAAGCTTTCTTT. Translating it yields CASSSSRTGSTEAFF.

The table lists this clone with a count of one. This chain links TRBV27 with TRBJ2-1; 8 bases are a match to TRBD1. Germline V gives CDR1 MNHEY, CDR2 SMNVEV (reference sequence). CDR3 length: 17 amino acids. V was pared by 2 bases and J by 4 bases, with 10 bases of the junction left unmatched. The CDR3, as DNA: TGTGCCAGCAGTTTACTATTTGAGACAGGGGTTTACAATGAGCAGTTCTTC. Encoded protein: CASSLLFETGVYNEQFF.

The V gene is TRBV7-2, the J gene TRBJ2-2, with 13 bases matching TRBD2. This CDR3 contains 16 residues. From germline, CDR1 is SGHTA and CDR2 FQGNSA. V was clipped by 5 bases and J by 6 bases; unmatched bases: 6. The CDR3 DNA sequence: TGTGCCAGCAGCATGGGACTAGCGGGGTGGGCCGGGGAGCTGTTTTTT. It yields the protein CASSMGLAGWAGELFF.

The V gene is TRBV4-3, the J gene TRBJ1-5; 7 nucleotides agree with TRBD1. The trim removed 1 base at V and 4 bases at J, leaving 7 bases unmatched. CDR3 length equals 16 residues. Germline V gene data show CDR1 as LGHNA and CDR2 as YSLEER. DNA for the CDR3: TGCGCCAGCAGCCAAGTGGTGGGACAGAAAAATCAGCCCCAGCATTTT. Its protein product is CASSQVVGQKNQPQHF.

The chain links TRBV5-4 to TRBJ2-5; TRBD2 aligns across 10 bases. Looked up from germline, CDR1 is SGHNT and CDR2 is YYREEE (reference sequence). The CDR3 sequence is 15 residues long. V lost 3 bases, J lost 3 bases, and 5 bases stayed unmatched. The CDR3 nucleotides are TGTGCCAGCAGCTCAGCGGGGGGGAGTAAAGAGACCCAGTACTTC. It codes for CASSSAGGSKETQYF.

This chain uses TRBV16 with TRBJ2-1, with a weak D call TRBD2 (6 bases). The CDR3 length is 14 residues. In germline, CDR1 is KGHSY, CDR2 FQNENV. Between the trimmed V and J ends, which lost 1 base and 15 bases, there was a span of 19 bases. The CDR3 DNA reads as TGTGCCAGCAGCCAATACCCTAACGGGGGTACTAGGTTCTTC. This translates into CASSQYPNGGTRFF. Supplemented by reference TRBV16 and TRBJ2-1, the full variable domain reads GEEVAQTPKHLVRGEGQKAKLYCAPIKGHSYVFWYQQVLKNEFKFLISFQNENVFDETGMPKERFSAKCLPNSPCSLEIQATKLEDSAVYFCASSQYPNGGTRFFGPGTRLTVL.

V usage is TRBV5-8 and J usage is TRBJ1-5; D is unclear. Between the trimmed V and J ends, which lost 1 base and 1 base, there was a span of 6 bases. This CDR3 has 14 amino acids. In germline, CDR1 is SGHTS, CDR2 YDEGEE. For the CDR3, the DNA is TGTGCCAGCAGCTTGTCTCCCAGCAATCAGCCCCAGCATTTT. Its protein product is CASSLSPSNQPQHF.

This sequence joins TRBV4-2 and TRBJ2-4, with TRBD2 matching over 11 bases. The CDR3 has 19 residues. The germline V gene has CDR1 LGHNA and CDR2 YNFKEQ. V trimming: 6 bases; J trimming: 2 bases; junction bases outside the gene matches: 15. The CDR3 DNA sequence: TGTGCCAGCAGTCTTAGAGTAGCGGGAGGGCCGATATCCAAAAACATTCAGTACTTC. Translation gives CASSLRVAGGPISKNIQYF.

The chain joins TRBV11-2 to TRBJ1-2; 10 bases map to TRBD1. CDR3 length equals 15 residues. Germline CDR1 reads SGHAT; CDR2 reads FQNNGV. V lost 5 bases, J lost 8 bases, and 11 bases stayed unmatched. CDR3 nucleotides: TGTGCCAGCAGCCATCTGTCCGGGACAGGGGACGGCTACACCTTC. Its translation: CASSHLSGTGDGYTF.

This sequence joins TRBV4-2 and TRBJ2-5; no definite D call. There are 13 residues in the CDR3. Deletions cut 0 bases from V and 5 bases from J, with 7 bases between. Germline V gives CDR1 LGHNA, CDR2 YNFKEQ. The CDR3 sequence: CASSQDIAETQYF. CDR3 DNA sequence: TGTGCCAGCAGCCAAGATATAGCCGAGACCCAGTACTTC.

The rearrangement joins TRBV7-8 to TRBJ2-3; no reliable D call. Germline CDR1 and CDR2: SGHVS and FQNEAQ. This CDR3 contains 13 residues. Trimming cost V 5 bases and J 5 bases, with 11 bases left between them. The CDR3 region is CASSPFSGDTQYF. CDR3 bases: TGTGCCAGCAGCCCATTTAGTGGAGATACGCAGTATTTT.